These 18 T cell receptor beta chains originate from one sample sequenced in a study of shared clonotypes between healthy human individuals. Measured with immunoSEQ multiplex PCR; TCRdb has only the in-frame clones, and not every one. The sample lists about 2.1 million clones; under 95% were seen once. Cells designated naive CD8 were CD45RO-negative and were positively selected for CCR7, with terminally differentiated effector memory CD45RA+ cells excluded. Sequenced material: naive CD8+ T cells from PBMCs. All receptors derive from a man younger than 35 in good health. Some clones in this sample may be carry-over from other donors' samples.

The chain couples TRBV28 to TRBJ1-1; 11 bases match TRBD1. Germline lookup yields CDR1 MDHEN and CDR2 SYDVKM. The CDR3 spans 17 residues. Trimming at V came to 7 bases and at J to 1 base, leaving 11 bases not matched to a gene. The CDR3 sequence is CASNLPPGQGGNTEAFF. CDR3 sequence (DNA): TGTGCCAGCAATCTACCCCCGGGACAGGGGGGGAACACTGAAGCTTTCTTT.

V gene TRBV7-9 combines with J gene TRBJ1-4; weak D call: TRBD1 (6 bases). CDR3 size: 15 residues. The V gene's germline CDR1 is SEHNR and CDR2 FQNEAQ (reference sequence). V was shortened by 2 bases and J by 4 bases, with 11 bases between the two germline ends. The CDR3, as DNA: TGTGCCAGCAGCTTATCGGCAGGGGTTAATGAAAAACTGTTTTTT. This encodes CASSLSAGVNEKLFF.

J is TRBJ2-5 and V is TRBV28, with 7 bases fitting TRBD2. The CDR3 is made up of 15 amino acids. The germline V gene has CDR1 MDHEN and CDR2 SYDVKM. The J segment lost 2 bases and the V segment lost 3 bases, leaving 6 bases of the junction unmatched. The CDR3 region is CASSLGGDIQETQYF. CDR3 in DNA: TGTGCCAGCAGTTTGGGGGGGGATATTCAAGAGACCCAGTACTTC. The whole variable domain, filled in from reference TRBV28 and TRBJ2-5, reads DVKVTQSSRYLVKRTGEKVFLECVQDMDHENMFWYRQDPGLGLRLIYFSYDVKMKEKGDIPEGYSVSREKKERFSLILESASTNQTSMYLCASSLGGDIQETQYFGPGTRLLVL.

The CDR3 loop reads CASSFRGLTDTQYF. The CDR3, as DNA: TGTGCCAGCAGTTTCCGGGGGCTAACAGATACGCAGTATTTT. The chain employs TRBV28 and TRBJ2-3, with D perhaps assigned TRBD1 or TRBD2 (6 bases each). This CDR3 is 14 amino acids long. Germline V gene data show CDR1 as MDHEN and CDR2 as SYDVKM. Trimming cost V 3 bases and J 3 bases, with 10 bases left between them.

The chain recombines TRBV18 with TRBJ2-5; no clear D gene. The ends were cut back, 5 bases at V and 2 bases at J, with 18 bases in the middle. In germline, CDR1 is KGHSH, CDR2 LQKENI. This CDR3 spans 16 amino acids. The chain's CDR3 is CASSKNGFRSQETQYF. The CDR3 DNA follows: TGTGCCAGCTCAAAAAACGGTTTCCGGAGTCAAGAGACCCAGTACTTC.

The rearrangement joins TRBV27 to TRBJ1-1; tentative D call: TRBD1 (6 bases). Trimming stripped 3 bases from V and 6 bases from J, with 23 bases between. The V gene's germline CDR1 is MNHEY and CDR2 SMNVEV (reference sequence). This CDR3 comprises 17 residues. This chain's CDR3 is CASSFTPLQGERAEAFF. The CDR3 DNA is TGTGCCAGCAGTTTCACCCCCTTACAGGGAGAACGAGCTGAAGCTTTCTTT.

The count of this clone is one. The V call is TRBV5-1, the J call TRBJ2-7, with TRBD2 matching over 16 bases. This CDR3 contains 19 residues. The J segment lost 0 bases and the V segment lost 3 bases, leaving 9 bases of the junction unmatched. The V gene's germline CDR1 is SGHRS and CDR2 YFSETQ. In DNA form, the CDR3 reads TGCGCCAGCAGCTATACTGCCGGGACTAGCGGGAGGGTCTCCTACGAGCAGTACTTC. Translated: CASSYTAGTSGRVSYEQYF.

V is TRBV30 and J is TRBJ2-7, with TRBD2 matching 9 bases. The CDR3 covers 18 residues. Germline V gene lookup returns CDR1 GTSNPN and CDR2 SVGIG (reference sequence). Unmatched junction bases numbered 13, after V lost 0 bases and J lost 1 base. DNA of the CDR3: TGTGCCTGGAGTGTTGCGGGGACCGACCTAGCGGGGTCCTACGAGCAGTACTTC. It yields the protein CAWSVAGTDLAGSYEQYF. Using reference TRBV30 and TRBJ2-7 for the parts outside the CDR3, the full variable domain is SQTIHQWPATLVQPVGSPLSLECTVEGTSNPNLYWYRQAAGRGLQLLFYSVGIGQISSEVPQNLSASRPQDRQFILSSKKLLLSDSGFYLCAWSVAGTDLAGSYEQYFGPGTRLTVT.

In DNA form, the CDR3 reads TGTGCCAGCAGCCGCCTACGTTCCGGCGGGGAGCTGTTTTTT. This sequence encodes CASSRLRSGGELFF. The rearrangement uses TRBV27 and TRBJ2-2; no clear D. The CDR3 has 14 amino acids. Germline values: CDR1 MNHEY, CDR2 SMNVEV (reference sequence). The V and J ends lost 6 bases and 7 bases respectively, with 15 bases between them.

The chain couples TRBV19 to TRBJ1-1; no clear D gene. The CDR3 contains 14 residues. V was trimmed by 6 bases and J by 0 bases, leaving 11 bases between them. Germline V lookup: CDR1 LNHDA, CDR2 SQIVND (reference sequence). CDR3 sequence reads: CASSLTNMNTEAFF. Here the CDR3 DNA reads TGTGCCAGTAGCCTAACAAATATGAACACTGAAGCTTTCTTT.

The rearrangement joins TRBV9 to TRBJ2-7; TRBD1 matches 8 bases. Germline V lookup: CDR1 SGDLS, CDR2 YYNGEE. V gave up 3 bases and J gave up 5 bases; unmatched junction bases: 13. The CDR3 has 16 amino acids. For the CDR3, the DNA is TGTGCCAGCAGCGAGGACAGGGAACGGGAGCACAACGAGCAGTACTTC. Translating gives CASSEDREREHNEQYF.

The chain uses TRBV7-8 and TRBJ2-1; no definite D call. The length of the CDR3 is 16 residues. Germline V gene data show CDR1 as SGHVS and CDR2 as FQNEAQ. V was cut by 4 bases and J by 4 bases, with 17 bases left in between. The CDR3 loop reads CASSWGLEPPYNEQFF. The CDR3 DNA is TGTGCCAGCAGCTGGGGTTTAGAGCCCCCTTACAATGAGCAGTTCTTC.

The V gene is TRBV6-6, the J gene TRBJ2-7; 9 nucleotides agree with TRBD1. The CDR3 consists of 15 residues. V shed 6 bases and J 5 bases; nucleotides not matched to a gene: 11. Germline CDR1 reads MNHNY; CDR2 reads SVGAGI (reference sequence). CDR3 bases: TGTGCCAGCAGCCCAGGGACAGGGATAATCGACGAGCAGTACTTC. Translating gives CASSPGTGIIDEQYF.

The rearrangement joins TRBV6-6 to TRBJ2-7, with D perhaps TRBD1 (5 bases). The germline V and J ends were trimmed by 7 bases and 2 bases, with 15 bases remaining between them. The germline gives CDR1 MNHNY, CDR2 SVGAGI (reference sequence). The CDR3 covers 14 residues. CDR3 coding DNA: TGTGCCAGCACCCCGGACAACAATGCCTACGAGCAGTACTTC. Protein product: CASTPDNNAYEQYF.

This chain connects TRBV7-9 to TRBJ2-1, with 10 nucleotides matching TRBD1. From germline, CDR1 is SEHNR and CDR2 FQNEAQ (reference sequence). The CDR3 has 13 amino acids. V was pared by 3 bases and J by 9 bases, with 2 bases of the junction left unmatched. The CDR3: CASSFGQGGEQFF. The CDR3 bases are TGTGCCAGCAGCTTTGGACAGGGGGGTGAGCAGTTCTTC.

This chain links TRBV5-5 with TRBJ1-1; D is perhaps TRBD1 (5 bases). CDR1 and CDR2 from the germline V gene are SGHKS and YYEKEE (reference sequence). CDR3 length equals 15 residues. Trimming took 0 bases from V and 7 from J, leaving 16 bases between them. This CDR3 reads CASSLVGRTRDEAFF. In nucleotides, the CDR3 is TGTGCCAGCAGCTTGGTGGGACGGACACGAGATGAAGCTTTCTTT.

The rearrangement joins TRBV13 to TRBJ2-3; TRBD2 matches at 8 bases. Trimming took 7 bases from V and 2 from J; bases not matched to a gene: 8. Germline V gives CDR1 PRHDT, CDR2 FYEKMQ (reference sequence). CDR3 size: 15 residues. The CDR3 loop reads CASTLGLEFTDTQYF. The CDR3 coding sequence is TGTGCCAGCACCTTGGGACTAGAGTTCACAGATACGCAGTATTTT.

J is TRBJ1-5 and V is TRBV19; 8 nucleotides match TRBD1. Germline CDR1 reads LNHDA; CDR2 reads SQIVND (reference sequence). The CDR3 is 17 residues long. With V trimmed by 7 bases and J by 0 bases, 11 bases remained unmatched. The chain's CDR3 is CASMDRAYAGSNQPQHF. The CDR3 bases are TGTGCCAGTATGGACAGGGCCTACGCGGGTAGCAATCAGCCCCAGCATTTT.